This T cell receptor (beta chain) was recovered during a study of beta chain features in type 1 diabetes. Trimming cost V 1 base and J 8 bases, with 15 bases left between them. Germline V gene data show CDR1 as KGHSH and CDR2 as LQKENI. This CDR3 region has 15 residues. Expressed TCRB transcripts got sequenced, as all isolated RNA was reverse transcribed. Sequencing was performed with immunoSEQ multiplex PCR; in TCRdb, only in-frame clones are kept and a portion is missing. There are hundreds of thousands of clones in the sample; 10% to 12% occur only once, and approximately 0.045% lies in the top ten.

The sequencing input was naive CD4+ T cells from blood. The chain links TRBV18 to TRBJ2-1; the D gene is possibly TRBD2 (6 bases). This clonotype was sampled from a woman aged 18-29 years in good health. The CDR3 here is CASSPLSGSRDEQFF. The CDR3 nucleotides are TGTGCCAGCTCACCACTATCCGGGAGTAGGGATGAGCAGTTCTTC. Variable domain in full (rest from reference TRBV18 and TRBJ2-1): NAGVMQNPRHLVRRRGQEARLRCSPMKGHSHVYWYRQLPEEGLKFMVYLQKENIIDESGMPKERFSAEFPKEGPSILRIQQVVRGDSAAYFCASSPLSGSRDEQFFGPGTRLTVL.